The 8 T cell receptor beta chains in this list originate from one sample, sequenced in a study of lymphopenia after photon versus proton radiotherapy (dated by TCRdb to the late 2010s). Library method: the immunoSEQ multiplex PCR assay. In TCRdb, the immuneACCESS table is reduced to in-frame sequences with V and J assigned. These tables do not hold every clone; where another copy was compared, an unresolved V gene accounts for under half, and the others remain unexplained. Present in this sample are 75,000 to 95,000 clones, about four fifths of which were seen just once. The ten largest make up over 1.1% of the sample. The sequences come from peripheral blood, collected from a patient treated with proton-based radiotherapy. The origin of the receptors is a man aged 60 to 75 with pancreatic cancer.

This sequence joins TRBV2 and TRBJ2-2, with a tentative D call TRBD2 (5 bases). The CDR3 runs 15 residues. With 6 bases removed from V and 5 bases from J, the gap between germline ends came to 16 bases. CDR1 is SNHLY, CDR2 FYNNEI, per germline. The CDR3 is CASSLTTTGTGELFF. The CDR3 DNA sequence: TGTGCCAGCAGCCTGACTACAACGGGGACCGGGGAGCTGTTTTTT.

Worth noting for this clone: The sample holds other DNA sequences that translate to the same CDR3. This rearrangement joins TRBV29-1 to TRBJ1-5; D not resolved. The CDR3 extends over 12 amino acids. The V end was cut by 4 bases, the J end by 4 bases, with 8 bases between. Germline V CDR1 and CDR2: SQVTM, ANQGSEA. Here the CDR3 DNA reads TGCAGCGTTGGTGGAGGGAATCAGCCCCAGCATTTT. Translating gives CSVGGGNQPQHF.

This clone was seen only once. The CDR3 coding sequence is TGTGCCAGCAGCTCCTTATATGAAGGACACACGAAAGAGACCCAGTACTTC. It yields the protein CASSSLYEGHTKETQYF. The chain is built from TRBV5-6 and TRBJ2-5, with D possibly matching TRBD1 (5 bases). Trimming pared 3 bases from V and 3 bases from J, leaving 21 bases between. This CDR3 contains 17 residues. Germline lookup yields CDR1 SGHDT and CDR2 YYEEEE. The complete variable domain, with remaining parts taken from reference TRBV5-6 and TRBJ2-5, reads DAGVTQSPTHLIKTRGQQVTLRCSPKSGHDTVSWYQQALGQGPQFIFQYYEEEERQRGNFPDRFSGHQFPNYSSELNVNALLLGDSALYLCASSSLYEGHTKETQYFGPGTRLLVL.

This clone was seen more than once but under ten times. The chain carries TRBV19 and TRBJ2-2; the D is unclear. V dropped 4 bases and J dropped 1 base, with 10 bases sitting between them. Germline-derived CDR1 and CDR2 are LNHDA and SQIVND (reference sequence). This CDR3 is 15 amino acids long. CDR3 sequence: CASSKRPENTGELFF. Here the CDR3 DNA reads TGTGCCAGTAGTAAGAGACCTGAGAACACCGGGGAGCTGTTTTTT.

The rearrangement uses TRBV11-2 and TRBJ1-5, with a possible D match to TRBD1 (5 bases). Between the trimmed V and J ends, which lost 3 bases and 6 bases, there was a span of 12 bases. CDR1 and CDR2 from the germline V gene are SGHAT and FQNNGV. There are 14 residues in the CDR3. In DNA form, the CDR3 reads TGTGCCAGCAGCTTGTCGGGGGGGGGTCAGCCCCAGCATTTT. The encoded protein is CASSLSGGGQPQHF.

This clone has only one observation. The chain uses TRBV5-1 and TRBJ2-5; D is unclear. Germline V gives CDR1 SGHRS, CDR2 YFSETQ. The V gene lost 2 bases and the J gene lost 4 bases, with 15 bases spanning the gap. The CDR3 is made up of 15 amino acids. CDR3 bases: TGCGCCAGCAGCTTTGGTGAAGCCCAAGGAGAGACCCAGTACTTC. It encodes CASSFGEAQGETQYF.

This sequence joins TRBV18 and TRBJ2-3; D is uncertain. CDR1 is KGHSH, CDR2 LQKENI, per germline. V lost 2 bases to trimming and J lost 0 bases, with 12 bases between them. The CDR3 consists of 16 residues. The CDR3 DNA sequence: TGTGCCAGCTCACCAGTTGATTCTTCTAGCACAGATACGCAGTATTTT. Translated: CASSPVDSSSTDTQYF.

V usage is TRBV7-9 and J usage is TRBJ2-6, with D perhaps matching TRBD1 (5 bases). CDR1 SEHNR and CDR2 FQNEAQ come from the germline V gene (reference sequence). Deletions cut 3 bases from V and 0 bases from J, with 6 bases between. The CDR3 is made up of 15 amino acids. CDR3 sequence (DNA): TGTGCCAGCAGCTTTCAGGGCTCTGGGGCCAACGTCCTGACTTTC. This gives the protein CASSFQGSGANVLTF. Looking up the rest from reference TRBV7-9 and TRBJ2-6 gives the full variable domain: DTGVSQNPRHKITKRGQNVTFRCDPISEHNRLYWYRQTLGQGPEFLTYFQNEAQLEKSRLLSDRFSAERPKGSFSTLEIQRTEQGDSAMYLCASSFQGSGANVLTFGAGSRLTVL.